The 29 T cell receptor beta chains below come from one sample, sequenced in a study of blood T cells in healthy people across ages (dated by TCRdb to between 2015 and 2016). The library was made by 5' RACE. The sequencer listed for this sample is Illumina HiSeq 2500. A second PCR of roughly 7 to 11 cycles was performed with a sample-barcoded 5' primer and a J-beta primer mix. TCRdb reprocessing: public reads trimmed at Q25 with fastp, clones called with MiXCR, in-frame beta chains kept. Identical CDR3 protein sequences are pooled into one entry, listed with their most common genes and DNA. Recorded for this sample are 750,000 to 950,000 distinct CDR3 sequences; around half of them occurred a single time. The top ten constitute roughly two fifths of the sample. The sequencing sample was made of blood. These receptor sequences come from a man older than 75 in good health.

This clonotype showed up just a few times. The chain uses TRBV20-1 and TRBJ2-7; D perhaps matches TRBD2 (6 bases). Looked up from germline, CDR1 is DFQATT and CDR2 is SNEGSKA (reference sequence). Trimming took 3 bases from V and 0 from J, leaving 15 bases between them. This CDR3 is 15 amino acids long. The CDR3 bases are TGCAGTGCTAGTTCGGGACTTAGGAGCTCCTACGAGCAGTACTTC. It yields the protein CSASSGLRSSYEQYF.

The chain recombines TRBV20-1 with TRBJ1-6, with unresolved D. Trimming removed 3 bases from V and 10 bases from J, with 16 bases in between. The CDR3 length is 14 residues. Germline V lookup: CDR1 DFQATT, CDR2 SNEGSKA (reference sequence). CDR3 sequence: CSASLGGYESPLHF. The DNA for the CDR3 is TGCAGTGCTAGTTTGGGAGGGTATGAATCACCCCTCCACTTT.

Notes on this clonotype: A read error may account for a junction end that differs from germline. The chain recombines TRBV7-8 with TRBJ2-1; 14 bases line up with TRBD2. This CDR3 has 19 residues. CDR1 is SGHVS and CDR2 is FQNEAQ in the germline V gene. CDR3 protein: CASRSDSWTSGRSGNEEFF. In DNA, the CDR3 is TGTGCCAGCAGATCCGATAGTTGGACTAGCGGGAGGTCTGGGAATGAGGAGTTCTTC.

The chain combines TRBV7-9 with TRBJ1-2, with D unresolved. Germline lookup yields CDR1 SEHNR and CDR2 FQNEAQ (reference sequence). The CDR3 has 13 residues. V lost 1 base, J lost 8 bases, and 11 bases lay in between. The CDR3 nucleotides are TGTGCCAGCAGCTTAGGAGGGAAGGGCGGCTACACCTTC. The encoded protein is CASSLGGKGGYTF.

On this clonotype: One junction end disagrees with the germline gene, perhaps due to a read error. The chain recombines TRBV29-1 with TRBJ2-1, with 10 bases identical to TRBD2. This CDR3 comprises 13 residues. Per germline, CDR1 SQVTM and CDR2 ANQGSEA. The DNA of the CDR3 is TGCAGCGTTGGGACTAGCGGATTCAATGAGCAGTTATTC. This translates into CSVGTSGFNEQLF.

There are a few counts of this clonotype. The CDR3 is CAISEVRGSYNEQFF. The CDR3 region has the DNA TGTGCCATCAGTGAAGTCCGGGGGTCCTACAATGAGCAGTTCTTC. V is TRBV10-3 and J is TRBJ2-1; D may be TRBD2 (6 bases). The germline gives CDR1 ENHRY, CDR2 SYGVKD. This CDR3 is 15 amino acids long. With 3 bases removed from V and 1 base from J, the gap between germline ends came to 10 bases.

The chain combines TRBV7-2 with TRBJ2-5, with TRBD2 matching 8 bases. The CDR3 is 16 residues long. Germline V gene sequence: CDR1 SGHTA, CDR2 FQGNSA. After removal of 1 base from V and 4 bases from J, the junction contained 8 bases not matched to a gene. In DNA, the CDR3 is TGTGCCAGCAGCTTAGGGAGCGGGGGACCTGCAGAGACCCAGTACTTC. Translating gives CASSLGSGGPAETQYF.

The V and J genes are TRBV7-2 and TRBJ2-5, with D perhaps given as TRBD1 or TRBD2 (6 bases each). Per the germline V gene, CDR1 is SGHTA and CDR2 is FQGNSA. V lost 5 bases, J lost 5 bases, and 12 bases lay in between. The CDR3 is 13 residues long. In nucleotides, the CDR3 is TGTGCCAGCAGCGTGGGGGGCGTGGAGACCCAGTACTTC. The encoded protein is CASSVGGVETQYF.

The CDR3 spells CASSSRGGSEASYEQYF. CDR3 DNA sequence: TGTGCCAGCAGCTCCAGGGGGGGGAGCGAAGCGTCCTACGAGCAGTACTTC. This sequence joins TRBV21-1 and TRBJ2-7; TRBD1, the table's D call, was not compared with the DNA. TRBV21-1 is labeled a pseudogene. This CDR3 is 17 amino acids long.

This sequence joins TRBV5-6 and TRBJ1-6, with D uncertain. Germline loops: CDR1 SGHDT, CDR2 YYEEEE. This CDR3 region has 12 residues. V was cut by 3 bases and J by 9 bases, with 7 bases left in between. The CDR3 region is CASSSNPSPLHF. The CDR3 DNA reads TGTGCCAGCAGCTCTAATCCTTCACCCCTCCACTTT.

The V gene is TRBV20-1, the J gene TRBJ2-4; D ambiguous. The closer fit of TRBJ2-7 to the DNA end suggests the J call may be wrong. Germline CDR1 is DFQATT and CDR2 is SNEGSKA (reference sequence). The CDR3 has 13 residues. The CDR3, as DNA: TGCAGTGCCCTCCATCGGGCTACCTACGAGCAGTACTTC. This codes for CSALHRATYEQYF.

Details on this clonotype: A read error may explain this, as a much larger clone is one base away. The chain couples TRBV6-5 to TRBJ2-7; 10 bases fit TRBD1. Germline CDR1 reads MNHEY; CDR2 reads SVGAGI. V shed 5 bases, J shed 3 bases, and the junction held 4 bases outside the gene matches. CDR3 length: 14 amino acids. This CDR3 is CASSDRDRGYEQYF. In DNA form, the CDR3 reads TGTGCCAGCAGTGACCGGGACAGGGGCTACGAGCAGTACTTC.

The chain uses TRBV12-3 or TRBV12-4 and TRBJ2-1, with 10 positions matching TRBD2. The DNA end is more similar to TRBJ2-7, so the J call may be wrong. The CDR3 is made up of 17 amino acids. Written as DNA, the CDR3 is TGTGCCAGCAGCTCAACCTCCGGGACTAGCGCCTACAGTGAGCAGTACTTC. It codes for CASSSTSGTSAYSEQYF.

The J gene is TRBJ2-1, the V gene TRBV20-1; 10 nucleotides match TRBD2. The V and J ends lost 3 bases and 4 bases, in that order; junction bases with no gene match: 9. Germline assignment: CDR1 DFQATT and CDR2 SNEGSKA (reference sequence). The CDR3 contains 16 residues. CDR3 sequence reads: CSARGFTSGTYNEQFF. The CDR3 DNA reads TGCAGTGCTAGGGGTTTCACTAGCGGGACTTACAATGAGCAGTTCTTC.

The table lists this clonotype with a count of one. The chain recombines TRBV7-9 with TRBJ2-3; TRBD2 might be the D (6 bases). This CDR3 has 16 amino acids. The germline V gene encodes CDR1 SEHNR and CDR2 FQNEAQ (reference sequence). Trimming removed 5 bases at V and 14 bases at J, with 29 bases between. CDR3 bases: TGTGCCAGCAGCCCCGGCGGGGACTGGGGAATTAGATACGCGTATTTT. This gives the protein CASSPGGDWGIRYAYF.

In its sample, this clonotype was seen a few times. The chain has TRBV20-1 and TRBJ2-1; 16 positions agree with TRBD2. The CDR3 extends over 18 amino acids. V was clipped by 3 bases and J by 5 bases; unmatched bases: 10. CDR1 is DFQATT, CDR2 SNEGSKA, per germline (reference sequence). CDR3 nucleotide sequence: TGCAGTGCTAGTGGCGGGACTAGCGGGAGGGAGCCTCACAATGAGCAGTTCTTC. Its protein product is CSASGGTSGREPHNEQFF.

V is TRBV5-8 and J is TRBJ2-1; 7 nucleotides agree with TRBD1. Trimming took 0 bases from V and 9 from J; bases not matched to a gene: 9. The germline gives CDR1 SGHTS, CDR2 YDEGEE. The CDR3 length is 15 residues. CDR3 residues: CASSLAGGARGEQFF. CDR3 in DNA: TGTGCCAGCAGCTTGGCAGGGGGAGCTCGGGGTGAGCAGTTCTTC.

On this clonotype itself: Since no conserved phenylalanine or tryptophan closes the CDR3, a read error is the likely cause. The chain recombines TRBV7-2 with TRBJ2-7; D possibly corresponds to TRBD2 (6 bases). The CDR3 loop spans 15 amino acids. Germline V lookup: CDR1 SGHTA, CDR2 FQGNSA. The V end lost 5 bases, the J end lost 2 bases, and 16 bases lay between the germline ends. The CDR3 is CASSEAGSGPYEQYL. CDR3 bases: TGTGCCAGCAGCGAAGCGGGTAGCGGACCCTACGAGCAGTACCTC.

The V gene is TRBV29-1, the J gene TRBJ2-7; D remains unclear. V was shortened by 5 bases and J by 4 bases, with 15 bases between the two germline ends. This CDR3 has 13 amino acids. Germline loops: CDR1 SQVTM, CDR2 ANQGSEA. The CDR3 sequence: CSVNGVGLYEQYF. The CDR3 DNA follows: TGCAGCGTTAACGGAGTAGGCCTATACGAGCAGTACTTC.

This chain joins TRBV9 and TRBJ2-5; 11 bases are shared with TRBD2. The J segment lost 0 bases and the V segment lost 4 bases, leaving 2 bases of the junction unmatched. The CDR3 runs 15 residues. CDR1 and CDR2 from the germline V gene are SGDLS and YYNGEE. CDR3 bases: TGTGCCAGCAGCACTAGCGGGGGATACCAAGAGACCCAGTACTTC. Its translation is CASSTSGGYQETQYF.

Turning to this clonotype: A read error may account for a junction end that differs from germline. The CDR3 sequence is CATSEGSRTITDTQYF. For the CDR3, the DNA is TGTGCCACCAGTGAGGGATCCCGGACAATAACAGATACGCAGTATTTT. V and J are TRBV10-3 and TRBJ2-3; D possibly matches TRBD1 or TRBD2 (5 bases each). CDR3 size: 16 residues. The germline CDR1 and CDR2 sequences are ENHRY and SYGVKD.

The chain recombines TRBV15 with TRBJ1-2, with D unclear. Germline V CDR1 and CDR2: LNHNV, YYDKDF (reference sequence). V shed 0 bases and J shed 1 base, with 9 bases lying between them. The CDR3 consists of 15 residues. CDR3 coding DNA: TGTGCCACCAGCAGAGATCGAGCCAGTAACTATGGCTACACCTTC. Residues: CATSRDRASNYGYTF.

This clonotype came up a few times. V is TRBV7-9 and J is TRBJ1-2, with a possible D match to TRBD1 (6 bases). Germline V gene data show CDR1 as SEHNR and CDR2 as FQNEAQ (reference sequence). V was cut by 5 bases and J by 7 bases, with 11 bases left in between. This CDR3 comprises 12 residues. CDR3 residues: CASSIYRAGYTF. The CDR3 DNA reads as TGTGCCAGCAGCATTTACAGGGCTGGCTACACCTTC.

The chain recombines TRBV28 with TRBJ2-7, with D possibly matching TRBD2 (6 bases). CDR1 and CDR2 from the germline V gene are MDHEN and SYDVKM. V was clipped by 2 bases and J by 2 bases, with 13 bases between them. This CDR3 has 15 residues. The CDR3 nucleotides are TGTGCCAGCAGTTTAGGTCGGGGGAAGCCCTACGAGCAGTACTTC. The encoded protein is CASSLGRGKPYEQYF.

The J gene is TRBJ2-6, the V gene TRBV5-1; 7 bases fit TRBD1. Looked up from germline, CDR1 is SGHRS and CDR2 is YFSETQ. The length of the CDR3 is 19 residues. The V gene end was trimmed by 3 bases and the J gene end by 2 bases; junction bases not matched to a gene: 14. CDR3 region: CASSWATGSMLAGANVLTF. CDR3 DNA sequence: TGCGCCAGCAGCTGGGCGACAGGGTCGATGCTAGCTGGGGCCAACGTCCTGACTTTC.

The J gene is TRBJ1-2, the V gene TRBV5-1; 9 bases fit TRBD1. Germline CDR1 reads SGHRS; CDR2 reads YFSETQ. J was trimmed by 6 bases and V by 3 bases; bases with no gene match: 6. CDR3 length: 14 amino acids. The DNA of the CDR3 is TGCGCCAGCAGCTCAGGACAGGGGTCGGATGGCTACACCTTC. This codes for CASSSGQGSDGYTF.

J is TRBJ1-1 and V is TRBV6-2 or TRBV6-3; TRBD1 might be the D (5 bases). The CDR3 is made up of 15 amino acids. Per the germline V gene, CDR1 is MNHEY and CDR2 is SVGEGT. V shed 3 bases and J shed 4 bases, with 15 bases lying between them. The CDR3 protein is CASSYSFSGVTEAFF. The CDR3, as DNA: TGTGCCAGCAGTTATTCCTTCTCGGGGGTCACTGAAGCTTTCTTT.

The chain joins TRBV12-3 or TRBV12-4 to TRBJ2-1; D remains ambiguous. The CDR3 is 15 residues long. V was pared by 6 bases and J by 8 bases, with 20 bases between. CDR3 coding DNA: TGTGCCAGCAGACGTTCCTTGGGTGGGCTCGATGAGCAGTTCTTC. Amino acids: CASRRSLGGLDEQFF.

This rearrangement joins TRBV6-5 to TRBJ2-7; D remains ambiguous. Germline CDR1 reads MNHEY; CDR2 reads SVGAGI. The V and J ends lost 7 bases and 7 bases respectively, with 17 bases between them. This CDR3 has 13 residues. CDR3 coding DNA: TGTGCCAGCACAGGCCGTCCGATTGGGGAGCAGTACTTC. Translated, it gives CASTGRPIGEQYF.